This T cell receptor beta chain is drawn from a study of CXCR3-negative and CXCR3-positive naive CD8 T cells. Via 5' RACE with UMI labels, TRB cDNA libraries were prepared. TCRdb reworked the 5' RACE reads into one entry per CDR3 protein, no DNA. The specimen's table records around 92,000 distinct CDR3 sequences. The CDR3 length is 16 residues. Germline CDR1 SQVTM, CDR2 ANQGSEA. This chain connects TRBV29-1 to TRBJ2-7; no DNA is available, so the TRBD1 call from TCRdb remains unchecked. Sequencing input: naive CXCR3- CD8+ T cells from blood. Subset: CD45RO-CCR7+CD27+CD95- naive CD8+ T cells lacking CXCR3 (TNR3-). The TCR sequence derives from a human donor in good health. Some clones in this sample may be carry-over from other donors' samples. CDR3 sequence: CSVESGRTGVGYEQYF.